This is a list of T cell receptor beta chains from one sample in a study of T cells after posttransplantation cyclophosphamide. Using immunoSEQ multiplex PCR, the repertoire was profiled, and TCRdb retains in-frame clones only, with some absent. The sample records approximately 1,600 clones, 70% to 75% being singletons. The source material was CD4+ T cells sorted from blood, sampled after allogeneic stem cell transplant with posttransplant cyclophosphamide. The receptors were gathered from a female patient in her 60s who received an allogeneic stem cell transplant from a related donor and was CMV-positive. Some T cells may possibly be graft donor cells. Each CDR3 is given with its conserved first and last residue. The order of the fields is V gene, clone size, J gene, D gene, CDR3 protein, CDR3 DNA. A D gene is named only where the DNA matches it firmly. For some rows the clone size is stated as once, few or many, or as a class when expanded; others skip it.

v_call: TRBV28; clone_size: -; j_call: TRBJ2-5; d_call: -; cdr3_aa: CASSFREPKETQYF; cdr3_nt: TGTGCCAGCAGTTTCCGGGAACCTAAAGAGACCCAGTACTTC
v_call: TRBV30; clone_size: -; j_call: TRBJ2-4; d_call: TRBD2; cdr3_aa: CAWSPIFTSGGSFLAKNIQYF; cdr3_nt: TGTGCCTGGAGTCCAATTTTTACTAGCGGGGGATCTTTCCTAGCCAAAAACATTCAGTACTTC
v_call: TRBV7-3; clone_size: -; j_call: TRBJ2-6; d_call: TRBD1; cdr3_aa: CASSYTGATGANVLTF; cdr3_nt: TGTGCCAGCAGCTACACAGGGGCCACGGGGGCCAACGTCCTGACTTTC
v_call: TRBV15; clone_size: -; j_call: TRBJ2-5; d_call: -; cdr3_aa: CATSRDRETQYF; cdr3_nt: TGTGCCACCAGCAGAGATAGAGAGACCCAGTACTTC
v_call: TRBV7-3; clone_size: -; j_call: TRBJ1-1; d_call: -; cdr3_aa: CASSSRQNTEAFF; cdr3_nt: TGTGCCAGCAGCTCCCGACAGAACACTGAAGCTTTCTTT
v_call: TRBV9; clone_size: -; j_call: TRBJ2-1; d_call: -; cdr3_aa: CASGTLYNEQFF; cdr3_nt: TGTGCCAGCGGGACTTTGTACAATGAGCAGTTCTTC
v_call: TRBV10-3; clone_size: few; j_call: TRBJ1-2; d_call: TRBD1; cdr3_aa: CAIRLGQGDYGYTF; cdr3_nt: TGTGCCATCAGATTAGGACAGGGAGACTATGGCTACACCTTC
v_call: TRBV5-8; clone_size: -; j_call: TRBJ1-1; d_call: TRBD1; cdr3_aa: CASSPTGFGGGVAFF; cdr3_nt: TGTGCCAGCAGCCCGACAGGGTTTGGTGGTGGTGTAGCTTTCTTT
v_call: TRBV7-8; clone_size: -; j_call: TRBJ2-7; d_call: -; cdr3_aa: CASSFRISGSDEQYF; cdr3_nt: TGTGCCAGCAGCTTCCGGATTAGTGGGAGCGACGAGCAGTACTTC
v_call: TRBV7-2; clone_size: -; j_call: TRBJ2-1; d_call: TRBD1; cdr3_aa: CASSPDRDNEQFF; cdr3_nt: TGTGCCAGCAGCCCGGACAGGGACAATGAGCAGTTCTTC
v_call: TRBV7-9; clone_size: few; j_call: TRBJ2-3; d_call: TRBD2; cdr3_aa: CASSLILAAGTDTQYF; cdr3_nt: TGTGCCAGCAGCTTAATACTAGCGGCGGGGACAGATACGCAGTATTTT
v_call: TRBV2; clone_size: -; j_call: TRBJ2-1; d_call: TRBD2; cdr3_aa: CASQRWTSGGANNEQFF; cdr3_nt: TGTGCCAGCCAGAGGTGGACTAGCGGGGGGGCAAACAATGAGCAGTTCTTC
v_call: TRBV6-5; clone_size: -; j_call: TRBJ1-6; d_call: -; cdr3_aa: CASSYQRDSYNSPLHF; cdr3_nt: TGTGCCAGCAGTTACCAGCGGGACTCCTATAATTCACCCCTCCACTTT
v_call: TRBV30; clone_size: few; j_call: TRBJ1-2; d_call: TRBD1; cdr3_aa: CASGRDRPHGYTF; cdr3_nt: TGTGCCTCTGGAAGGGACAGGCCGCATGGCTACACCTTC
v_call: TRBV10-1; clone_size: -; j_call: TRBJ2-3; d_call: -; cdr3_aa: CASQLDTQYF; cdr3_nt: TGCGCCAGTCAGTTAGATACGCAGTATTTT
v_call: TRBV14; clone_size: once; j_call: TRBJ2-7; d_call: -; cdr3_aa: CASSRQGGHEQYF; cdr3_nt: TGTGCCAGCAGCCGGCAGGGTGGCCACGAGCAGTACTTC
v_call: TRBV7-8; clone_size: once; j_call: TRBJ1-1; d_call: TRBD1; cdr3_aa: CASSLAVRTGRPLGTEAFF; cdr3_nt: TGTGCCAGCAGCTTAGCCGTCCGGACAGGTAGGCCTTTAGGCACTGAAGCTTTCTTT
v_call: TRBV4-3; clone_size: -; j_call: TRBJ1-2; d_call: TRBD1; cdr3_aa: CASSRTGQSYGYTF; cdr3_nt: TGCGCCAGCAGCCGAACGGGACAGTCCTATGGCTACACCTTC
v_call: TRBV18; clone_size: once; j_call: TRBJ2-5; d_call: TRBD1; cdr3_aa: CASSLQDRQETQYF; cdr3_nt: TGTGCCAGCTCACTACAGGACAGGCAAGAGACCCAGTACTTC
v_call: TRBV2; clone_size: few; j_call: TRBJ2-2; d_call: -; cdr3_aa: CASSETGMDTGELFF; cdr3_nt: TGTGCCAGCAGTGAAACCGGGATGGACACCGGGGAGCTGTTTTTT
v_call: TRBV5-1; clone_size: -; j_call: TRBJ1-1; d_call: -; cdr3_aa: CASSFQGGTEAFF; cdr3_nt: TGCGCCAGCAGCTTCCAGGGCGGAACTGAAGCTTTCTTT
v_call: TRBV5-1; clone_size: few; j_call: TRBJ1-1; d_call: TRBD1; cdr3_aa: CASRRDRGERTEAFF; cdr3_nt: TGCGCCAGCAGGAGGGACAGGGGGGAGCGTACTGAAGCTTTCTTT
v_call: TRBV29-1; clone_size: -; j_call: TRBJ1-2; d_call: -; cdr3_aa: CSVDGSLSYYGYTF; cdr3_nt: TGCAGCGTTGATGGCAGTCTCTCTTACTATGGCTACACCTTC
v_call: TRBV5-1; clone_size: -; j_call: TRBJ1-4; d_call: -; cdr3_aa: CASSSAGDNRNEKLFF; cdr3_nt: TGCGCCAGCAGCTCGGCGGGGGACAACCGTAATGAAAAACTGTTTTTT
v_call: TRBV4-3; clone_size: large; j_call: TRBJ1-3; d_call: TRBD1; cdr3_aa: CASSPKGTGGTGNTIYF; cdr3_nt: TGCGCCAGCAGCCCCAAAGGGACAGGGGGAACTGGAAACACCATATATTTT
v_call: TRBV18; clone_size: -; j_call: TRBJ1-5; d_call: -; cdr3_aa: CASSPIAGQPQHF; cdr3_nt: TGTGCCAGCTCACCTATCGCGGGTCAGCCCCAGCATTTT
v_call: TRBV6-5; clone_size: -; j_call: TRBJ1-1; d_call: -; cdr3_aa: CASSYSGAKTEAFF; cdr3_nt: TGTGCCAGCAGTTACTCGGGGGCCAAGACTGAAGCTTTCTTT
v_call: TRBV10-1; clone_size: -; j_call: TRBJ2-5; d_call: -; cdr3_aa: CASSGFRQQETQYF; cdr3_nt: TGCGCCAGCAGTGGTTTTAGACAGCAAGAGACCCAGTACTTC
v_call: TRBV9; clone_size: few; j_call: TRBJ2-7; d_call: TRBD1; cdr3_aa: CASSPPAGGTYEQYF; cdr3_nt: TGTGCCAGCAGCCCCCCGGCAGGGGGAACCTACGAGCAGTACTTC
v_call: TRBV7-3; clone_size: -; j_call: TRBJ2-7; d_call: -; cdr3_aa: CASSSDTGTLQYF; cdr3_nt: TGTGCCAGCAGCTCCGACACTGGTACTTTGCAGTACTTC
v_call: TRBV11-3; clone_size: few; j_call: TRBJ2-1; d_call: -; cdr3_aa: CATGGENNEQFF; cdr3_nt: TGTGCCACCGGAGGGGAGAACAATGAGCAGTTCTTC
v_call: TRBV2; clone_size: once; j_call: TRBJ2-5; d_call: TRBD2; cdr3_aa: CASTGLAGKLEETQYF; cdr3_nt: TGTGCCAGCACTGGACTAGCGGGGAAACTAGAAGAGACCCAGTACTTC
v_call: TRBV30; clone_size: -; j_call: TRBJ1-3; d_call: -; cdr3_aa: CAWSRGSGNTIYF; cdr3_nt: TGTGCCTGGAGTAGGGGCTCTGGAAACACCATATATTTT
v_call: TRBV6-1; clone_size: -; j_call: TRBJ2-5; d_call: -; cdr3_aa: CASRTNPQETQYF; cdr3_nt: TGTGCCAGCCGGACAAACCCTCAAGAGACCCAGTACTTC
v_call: TRBV5-5; clone_size: -; j_call: TRBJ1-5; d_call: -; cdr3_aa: CASSLYPGSNQPQHF; cdr3_nt: TGTGCCAGCAGCCTGTATCCAGGGTCCAATCAGCCCCAGCATTTT
v_call: TRBV19; clone_size: -; j_call: TRBJ1-1; d_call: TRBD1; cdr3_aa: CASSISGQGGTEAFF; cdr3_nt: TGTGCCAGTAGTATAAGTGGGCAGGGGGGAACTGAAGCTTTCTTT
v_call: TRBV19; clone_size: -; j_call: TRBJ2-5; d_call: -; cdr3_aa: CASSNPRETQYF; cdr3_nt: TGTGCCAGTTCTAACCCGAGGGAGACCCAGTACTTC
v_call: TRBV7-9; clone_size: -; j_call: TRBJ1-1; d_call: -; cdr3_aa: CASSLDMNTEAFF; cdr3_nt: TGTGCCAGCAGCTTAGATATGAACACTGAAGCTTTCTTT
v_call: TRBV6-5; clone_size: few; j_call: TRBJ1-6; d_call: -; cdr3_aa: CASSSGVSSPLHF; cdr3_nt: TGTGCCAGCAGCTCAGGGGTAAGCTCACCCCTCCACTTT
v_call: TRBV7-9; clone_size: -; j_call: TRBJ1-3; d_call: TRBD1; cdr3_aa: CASSRGQPGNTIYF; cdr3_nt: TGTGCCAGCAGCCGGGGACAGCCAGGAAACACCATATATTTT
v_call: TRBV11-2; clone_size: few; j_call: TRBJ1-1; d_call: -; cdr3_aa: CASSLDDRWIPEAFF; cdr3_nt: TGTGCCAGCAGCTTAGATGACAGGTGGATTCCTGAAGCTTTCTTT
v_call: TRBV19; clone_size: few; j_call: TRBJ1-5; d_call: TRBD1; cdr3_aa: CASRDRGASNQPQHF; cdr3_nt: TGTGCCAGTAGGGACAGGGGCGCTTCAAATCAGCCCCAGCATTTT
v_call: TRBV2; clone_size: -; j_call: TRBJ2-2; d_call: -; cdr3_aa: CASMRGGRTGELFF; cdr3_nt: TGTGCCTCTATGAGAGGGGGACGGACCGGGGAGCTGTTTTTT
v_call: TRBV30; clone_size: -; j_call: TRBJ1-5; d_call: -; cdr3_aa: CAWSGLGGNNQPQHF; cdr3_nt: TGTGCCTGGAGTGGGTTAGGGGGAAACAATCAGCCCCAGCATTTT
v_call: TRBV7-3; clone_size: -; j_call: TRBJ2-7; d_call: TRBD1; cdr3_aa: CASSFFTGGEQYF; cdr3_nt: TGTGCCAGCAGCTTTTTCACAGGGGGAGAGCAGTACTTC